Presented here are 12 T cell receptor beta chains from one specimen sequenced in a study of OX40 agonist ivuxolimab in advanced cancers. Profiling relied on immunoSEQ multiplex PCR, and the TCRdb table lists in-frame clones only, not all of them. The data hold tens of thousands of clones, with approximately 80% observed a single time. The sample here was CD4+ or CD8+ T cells sorted from blood, taken in a trial of the OX40 agonist ivuxolimab. These receptor sequences come from an adult with an advanced solid tumor such as melanoma, head and neck, liver or kidney cancer.

This sequence joins TRBV19 and TRBJ2-7; TRBD2 might be the D (6 bases). Germline CDR1 is LNHDA and CDR2 is SQIVND (reference sequence). The CDR3 is made up of 13 amino acids. V was trimmed by 1 base and J by 6 bases, leaving 10 bases between them. CDR3 bases: TGTGCCAGTAGTATAGCGGGAGTAAGCGAGCAGTACTTC. Translation gives CASSIAGVSEQYF.

The chain links TRBV7-8 to TRBJ2-2, with a weak D call TRBD1 (6 bases). Trimming shortened V by 1 base and J by 3 bases, and 12 bases separated the two germline ends. CDR1 is SGHVS, CDR2 FQNEAQ, per germline. This CDR3 is built from 16 residues. CDR3: CASSLGRQVHTGELFF. In nucleotides, the CDR3 is TGTGCCAGCAGCTTAGGTCGACAGGTACACACCGGGGAGCTGTTTTTT. Supplemented by reference TRBV7-8 and TRBJ2-2, the full variable domain reads GAGVSQSPRYKVAKRGQDVALRCDPISGHVSLFWYQQALGQGPEFLTYFQNEAQLDKSGLPSDRFFAERPEGSVSTLKIQRTQQEDSAVYLCASSLGRQVHTGELFFGEGSRLTVL.

This chain uses TRBV6-5 with TRBJ2-2; D gene ambiguous. From germline, CDR1 is MNHEY and CDR2 SVGAGI. V was trimmed by 8 bases and J by 6 bases, leaving 13 bases between them. There are 13 residues in the CDR3. The CDR3 loop reads CASSPARPGELFF. The DNA for the CDR3 is TGTGCCAGCTCCCCGGCCCGCCCCGGGGAGCTGTTTTTT.

J is TRBJ1-2 and V is TRBV4-1, with unresolved D. The CDR3 length is 15 residues. The V end was cut by 0 bases, the J end by 1 base, with 9 bases between. Germline CDR1 is MGHRA and CDR2 is YSYEKL. The CDR3 region has the DNA TGCGCCAGCAGCCAAGATCAAGGAAATAACTATGGCTACACCTTC. It encodes CASSQDQGNNYGYTF.

This clone turned up a few times. V gene TRBV7-2 combines with J gene TRBJ2-2, with D uncertain. CDR3 length: 15 residues. Deletions cut 0 bases from V and 1 base from J, with 6 bases between. Germline loops: CDR1 SGHTA, CDR2 FQGNSA. CDR3 coding DNA: TGTGCCAGCAGCTTAGCCCACAAGAACACCGGGGAGCTGTTTTTT. Amino acids: CASSLAHKNTGELFF. Full variable domain (remainder filled in from reference TRBV7-2 and TRBJ2-2): GAGVSQSPSNKVTEKGKDVELRCDPISGHTALYWYRQSLGQGLEFLIYFQGNSAPDKSGLPSDRFSAERTGGSVSTLTIQRTQQEDSAVYLCASSLAHKNTGELFFGEGSRLTVL.

The sample holds one count of this clone. The chain carries TRBV28 and TRBJ2-3; 7 bases map to TRBD1. CDR3 length: 15 residues. The J segment lost 2 bases and the V segment lost 6 bases, leaving 8 bases of the junction unmatched. CDR1 is MDHEN and CDR2 is SYDVKM in the germline V gene. This CDR3 is CASRLRDSYTDTQYF. Written as DNA, the CDR3 is TGTGCCAGCAGACTTAGGGACAGCTACACAGATACGCAGTATTTT.

The CDR3 coding sequence is TGTGCCAGCAGTCGAATTTTAACAGGGAACGAAAAACTGTTTTTT. Its translation is CASSRILTGNEKLFF. The chain combines TRBV6-5 with TRBJ1-4, with a possible D match to TRBD1 (6 bases). Trimming removed 5 bases from V and 8 bases from J, with 18 bases in between. CDR1 and CDR2 from the germline V gene are MNHEY and SVGAGI. The CDR3 is made up of 15 amino acids.

The J gene is TRBJ2-1, the V gene TRBV6-5; 8 bases line up with TRBD2. Looked up from germline, CDR1 is MNHEY and CDR2 is SVGAGI. After removal of 4 bases from V and 11 bases from J, the junction contained 10 bases not matched to a gene. The CDR3 loop spans 14 amino acids. CDR3 bases: TGTGCCAGCAGTTTGGAAGCGGGAGTAAGTAAGCAGTTCTTC. Protein sequence: CASSLEAGVSKQFF.

This clone was counted many times. The rearrangement links TRBV28 to TRBJ1-5; the match to TRBD1 covers 7 bases. The germline CDR1 and CDR2 sequences are MDHEN and SYDVKM. The trim removed 10 bases at V and 5 bases at J, leaving 5 bases unmatched. The CDR3 totals 12 residues. CDR3 DNA: TGTGCCACACAGGGGCAACATCAGCCCCAGCATTTT. Translation: CATQGQHQPQHF.

This clone came up a few times. The chain carries TRBV4-2 and TRBJ1-2, with a tentative D call TRBD1 (6 bases). The CDR3 covers 14 residues. CDR1 LGHNA and CDR2 YNFKEQ come from the germline V gene. The germline V and J ends were trimmed by 2 bases and 4 bases, with 11 bases remaining between them. For the CDR3, the DNA is TGTGCCAGCAGCCAAACTACAGGGTCCTATGGCTACACCTTC. It encodes CASSQTTGSYGYTF.

The chain joins TRBV27 to TRBJ2-1; no firm D call. V was trimmed by 5 bases and J by 6 bases, leaving 17 bases between them. There are 15 residues in the CDR3. CDR1 and CDR2 from the germline V gene are MNHEY and SMNVEV (reference sequence). The CDR3 nucleotides are TGTGCCAGCAGTGTAATAGGAAGGGCTTCCAATGAGCAGTTCTTC. Translated: CASSVIGRASNEQFF.

This rearrangement joins TRBV6-5 to TRBJ1-3, with D uncertain. Germline loops: CDR1 MNHEY, CDR2 SVGAGI. This CDR3 spans 14 amino acids. The V and J ends lost 6 bases and 0 bases respectively, with 9 bases between them. The CDR3 DNA reads TGTGCCAGCAGCCTACAGATCTCTGGAAACACCATATATTTT. Encoded protein: CASSLQISGNTIYF.